This T cell receptor beta chain appears in the sequencing data of a study of cytomegalovirus exposure and HLA in healthy donors. Looking at the study overall: Counted in an early data release were 65 million to 100 million unique TCRs from HLA-typed donors. Study-level points and caveats: Later analysis demonstrated an association between a missense DCLRE1C variant and TCR beta V- and J-gene trimming. In vitro assays verified that three CMV-associated chains recognized CMV antigens specifically. A later examination showed that TCR association rates differed by HLA locus, with DRB1 most and HLA-C fewest.

In the PCR, 60 Vbeta and 13 Jbeta primers were used. Method: immunoSEQ multiplex PCR; TCRdb's copy keeps in-frame clones and lacks some. Among 150,000 to 200,000 clones listed, roughly 80% were seen once. Concerning this clone: Its target is unknown.

The CDR3 has 14 residues. The J segment lost 8 bases and the V segment lost 5 bases, leaving 10 bases of the junction unmatched. CDR1 and CDR2 (germline): SEHNR, FQNEAQ (reference sequence). The chain links TRBV7-9 to TRBJ1-1, with TRBD1 matching 8 bases. Sequences were obtained from PBMCs. This receptor was taken from a man aged 25-45 years in good health and CMV-seronegative. The CDR3 nucleotides are TGTGCCAGCAGCATGAGATCGGACAGGGAGGAAGCTTTCTTT. The encoded protein is CASSMRSDREEAFF.